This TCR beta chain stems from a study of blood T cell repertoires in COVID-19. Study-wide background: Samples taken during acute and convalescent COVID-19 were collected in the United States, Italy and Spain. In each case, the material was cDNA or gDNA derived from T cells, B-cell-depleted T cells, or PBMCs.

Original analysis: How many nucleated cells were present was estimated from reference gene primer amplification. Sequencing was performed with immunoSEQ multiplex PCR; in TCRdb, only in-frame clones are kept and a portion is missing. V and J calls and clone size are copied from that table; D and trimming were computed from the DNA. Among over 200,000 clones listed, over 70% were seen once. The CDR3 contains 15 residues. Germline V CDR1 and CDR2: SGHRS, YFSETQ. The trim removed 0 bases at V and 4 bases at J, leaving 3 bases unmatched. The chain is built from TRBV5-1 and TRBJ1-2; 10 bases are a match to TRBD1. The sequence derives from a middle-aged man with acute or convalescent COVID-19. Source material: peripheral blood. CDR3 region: CASSLATGGFYGYTF. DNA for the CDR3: TGCGCCAGCAGCTTGGCGACAGGGGGCTTCTATGGCTACACCTTC.